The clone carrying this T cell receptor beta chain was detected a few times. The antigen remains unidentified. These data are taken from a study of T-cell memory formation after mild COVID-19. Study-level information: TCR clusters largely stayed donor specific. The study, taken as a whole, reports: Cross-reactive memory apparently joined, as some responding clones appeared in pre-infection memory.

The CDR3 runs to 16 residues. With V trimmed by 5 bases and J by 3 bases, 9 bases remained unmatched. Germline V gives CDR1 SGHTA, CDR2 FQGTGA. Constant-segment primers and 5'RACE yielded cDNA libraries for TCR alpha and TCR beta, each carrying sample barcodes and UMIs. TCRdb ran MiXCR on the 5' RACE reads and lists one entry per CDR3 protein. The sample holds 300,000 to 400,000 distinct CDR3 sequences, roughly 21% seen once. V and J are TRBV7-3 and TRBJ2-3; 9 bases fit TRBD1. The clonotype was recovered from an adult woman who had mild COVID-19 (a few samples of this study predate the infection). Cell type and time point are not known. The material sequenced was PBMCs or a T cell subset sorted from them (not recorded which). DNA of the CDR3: TGTGCCAGCAGCGGACAGGGGAAGGGGTCGACAGATACGCAGTATTTT. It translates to CASSGQGKGSTDTQYF.